The 7 T cell receptor beta chains in this list originate from one sample, sequenced in a study of long-term antiretroviral therapy in people with HIV. immunoSEQ v3.0 was run at survey level. Sequencing used immunoSEQ multiplex PCR; TCRdb keeps in-frame clones, though not all of them. The sample contains about 12,000 clones, around 77% of which appear only once. Sample: unsorted PBMCs, taken 0.5 years before starting antiretroviral therapy. The receptor set was obtained from a woman between 35 and 50 years old with HIV.

The chain joins TRBV18 to TRBJ1-1; no clear D. The V and J ends lost 3 bases and 1 base respectively, with 9 bases between them. The CDR3 covers 14 residues. Germline CDR1 reads KGHSH; CDR2 reads LQKENI. The CDR3 loop reads CASSPFAPNTEAFF. In DNA, the CDR3 is TGTGCCAGCTCACCTTTTGCCCCGAACACTGAAGCTTTCTTT.

This rearrangement joins TRBV15 to TRBJ1-4, with D possibly being TRBD1 (5 bases). Trimming left V 1 base short and J 0 bases short, with 9 bases between. Germline V gene sequence: CDR1 LNHNV, CDR2 YYDKDF (reference sequence). This CDR3 is 16 amino acids long. CDR3 bases: TGTGCCACCAGCAGAGCGGACACCGCAACTAATGAAAAACTGTTTTTT. Its protein product is CATSRADTATNEKLFF.

This chain links TRBV29-1 with TRBJ2-7; D remains ambiguous. This CDR3 contains 12 residues. V lost 4 bases and J lost 2, with 9 bases in between. The germline CDR1 and CDR2 sequences are SQVTM and ANQGSEA. The CDR3 loop reads CSVVDKTYEQYF. The CDR3 DNA is TGCAGCGTTGTTGACAAAACCTACGAGCAGTACTTC.

The chain links TRBV7-8 to TRBJ2-2; D remains ambiguous. Per germline, CDR1 SGHVS and CDR2 FQNEAQ. This CDR3 contains 14 residues. V was shortened by 5 bases and J by 2 bases, with 9 bases between the two germline ends. CDR3: CASSLRLNTGELFF. The CDR3, as DNA: TGTGCCAGCAGCCTAAGACTCAACACCGGGGAGCTGTTTTTT. The variable domain in full, with the rest retrieved from reference TRBV7-8 and TRBJ2-2, is GAGVSQSPRYKVAKRGQDVALRCDPISGHVSLFWYQQALGQGPEFLTYFQNEAQLDKSGLPSDRFFAERPEGSVSTLKIQRTQQEDSAVYLCASSLRLNTGELFFGEGSRLTVL.

This clone showed up just once. The chain couples TRBV10-3 to TRBJ2-1; D is uncertain. V gave up 7 bases and J gave up 7 bases, with 5 bases separating them. This CDR3 comprises 10 residues. Germline CDR1 reads ENHRY; CDR2 reads SYGVKD. The CDR3 region is CAIKGNEQFF. The CDR3 nucleotides are TGTGCCATCAAAGGGAATGAGCAGTTCTTC.

This clone turned up a few times. The chain recombines TRBV19 with TRBJ1-2; TRBD1 might be the D (5 bases). There are 15 residues in the CDR3. Germline assignment: CDR1 LNHDA and CDR2 SQIVND (reference sequence). Trimming took 2 bases from V and 4 from J, leaving 14 bases between them. CDR3 residues: CASSIMGRPSYGYTF. The CDR3 coding sequence is TGTGCCAGTAGTATAATGGGACGGCCCAGCTATGGCTACACCTTC.

This chain joins TRBV5-8 and TRBJ1-3; perhaps TRBD1 as D (5 bases). In germline, CDR1 is SGHTS, CDR2 YDEGEE. The CDR3 has 16 amino acids. V gave up 0 bases and J gave up 0 bases, with 10 bases separating them. The CDR3 spells CASSLVPDNSGNTIYF. CDR3 bases: TGTGCCAGCAGCTTGGTTCCGGACAACTCTGGAAACACCATATATTTT.